This entry features one TCR beta chain sequence. The data stem from a study of blood T cell repertoires in COVID-19. The V segment lost 1 base and the J segment 6 bases; nucleotides outside the gene matches: 5. This CDR3 has 14 residues. Germline loops: CDR1 SEHNR, CDR2 FQNEAQ (reference sequence). The assay was immunoSEQ multiplex PCR, and TCRdb's table has in-frame clones only and misses some. This sample carries approximately 88,000 clones, 78% of them seen once, and the ten largest clones take approximately 6.3%. The chain uses TRBV7-9 and TRBJ2-7, with 8 bases fitting TRBD2. Sample: peripheral blood. The sequence derives from a man between 65 and 85 years old with COVID-19, enrolled during active disease. DNA of the CDR3: TGTGCCAGCAGCTTAGGGAGCGGGGGACCCGAGCAGTACTTC. This codes for CASSLGSGGPEQYF.